Below are 24 T cell receptor beta chains sequenced from a single sample in a study of PD-1 blockade in classical Hodgkin lymphoma. Time point: newly diagnosed, previously untreated cHL patient sample. Researchers pulled CD8+ T cells out of thawed PBMCs using magnetic negative selection. Using immunoSEQ multiplex PCR, the repertoire was profiled, and TCRdb retains in-frame clones only, with some absent. In the table there are some 9,100 clones, 85% to 90% of which are singletons. Sequenced material: CD8+ T cells from blood. Source of these receptors: a human donor with classical Hodgkin lymphoma.

A single count supports this clone. The J gene is TRBJ2-1, the V gene TRBV7-8, with 10 bases aligning to TRBD2. With V trimmed by 3 bases and J by 2 bases, 4 bases remained unmatched. The CDR3 spans 16 residues. The germline V gene has CDR1 SGHVS and CDR2 FQNEAQ. The chain's CDR3 is CASSFRTSGPYNEQFF. The DNA for the CDR3 is TGTGCCAGCAGCTTTCGGACTAGCGGTCCCTACAATGAGCAGTTCTTC.

The V gene is TRBV2, the J gene TRBJ2-5, with D perhaps matching TRBD2 (5 bases). The tail of the sequence fits TRBJ2-7 better, so the J call may be wrong. Germline CDR1 reads SNHLY; CDR2 reads FYNNEI. The CDR3 extends over 15 amino acids. CDR3 sequence reads: CASSERVTTSYEQYF. CDR3 DNA: TGTGCCAGCAGTGAACGGGTGACTACCTCCTACGAGCAGTACTTC.

This CDR3 reads CASSQDIWQVGEKLFF. The CDR3 DNA reads as TGCGCCAGCAGCCAAGATATATGGCAGGTTGGGGAAAAACTGTTTTTT. The chain employs TRBV4-3 and TRBJ1-4, with D hard to call. The germline gives CDR1 LGHNA, CDR2 YSLEER. Trimming cost V 0 bases and J 8 bases, with 16 bases left between them. The CDR3 loop spans 16 amino acids.

J is TRBJ2-7 and V is TRBV11-3, with D unresolved. Germline CDR1 is SGHNT and CDR2 is YENEEA. The CDR3 extends over 13 amino acids. The V end lost 5 bases, the J end lost 2 bases, and 10 bases lay between the germline ends. The CDR3 here is CASSLTATYEQYF. CDR3 bases: TGTGCCAGCAGCCTGACGGCTACCTACGAGCAGTACTTC.

The chain joins TRBV4-1 to TRBJ2-3, with D unresolved. Germline lookup yields CDR1 MGHRA and CDR2 YSYEKL. V was pared by 1 base and J by 0 bases, with 14 bases between. The length of the CDR3 is 17 residues. The CDR3 nucleotides are TGCGCCAGCAGCCAAGTGGCTACCGCACTTAGCACAGATACGCAGTATTTT. Translation: CASSQVATALSTDTQYF.

The gene calls are TRBV28 and TRBJ1-1; D may be TRBD1 (6 bases). CDR1 MDHEN and CDR2 SYDVKM come from the germline V gene. The CDR3 loop spans 15 amino acids. Trimming pared 3 bases from V and 10 bases from J, leaving 21 bases between. CDR3 in amino acids: CASSLPLGFQQGAFF. DNA of the CDR3: TGTGCCAGCAGTTTGCCGTTAGGATTTCAACAGGGAGCTTTCTTT.

The chain joins TRBV29-1 to TRBJ1-1; D remains ambiguous. The CDR3 runs to 14 residues. The germline gives CDR1 SQVTM, CDR2 ANQGSEA. Trimming left V 7 bases short and J 1 base short, with 16 bases between. The CDR3 reads CSARRFTGNTEAFF. The CDR3 region has the DNA TGCAGCGCCCGACGTTTCACCGGGAACACTGAAGCTTTCTTT.

The V and J genes are TRBV4-1 and TRBJ2-3; D gene unclear. The CDR3 has 14 amino acids. The germline V gene encodes CDR1 MGHRA and CDR2 YSYEKL. Deletions cut 1 base from V and 4 bases from J, with 9 bases between. The chain's CDR3 is CASSQVRTPDTQYF. The DNA of the CDR3 is TGCGCCAGCAGCCAAGTCAGGACCCCAGATACGCAGTATTTT.

The gene calls are TRBV4-1 and TRBJ1-4; a possible D gene is TRBD1 (5 bases). The CDR3 spans 16 residues. V shed 0 bases and J shed 3 bases, with 11 bases lying between them. Germline CDR1 MGHRA, CDR2 YSYEKL. The CDR3 coding sequence is TGCGCCAGCAGCCAAGAAAAAGGGGCGGCTAATGAAAAACTGTTTTTT. It specifies CASSQEKGAANEKLFF.

The rearrangement uses TRBV6-5 and TRBJ1-1; D gene ambiguous. Trimming took 7 bases from V and 1 from J, leaving 10 bases between them. Germline-derived CDR1 and CDR2 are MNHEY and SVGAGI. This CDR3 contains 13 residues. The CDR3 region is CASTLSQNTEAFF. In DNA, the CDR3 is TGTGCCAGCACCCTAAGCCAGAACACTGAAGCTTTCTTT.

V is TRBV10-1 and J is TRBJ2-5; TRBD1 aligns across 7 bases. CDR3 length: 16 residues. CDR1 and CDR2 from the germline V gene are WNHNN and SYGVQD (reference sequence). After removal of 3 bases from V and 5 bases from J, the junction contained 12 bases not matched to a gene. The CDR3 loop is CASSDHPQGRGETQYF. In DNA form, the CDR3 reads TGCGCCAGCAGTGACCATCCACAGGGGCGAGGGGAGACCCAGTACTTC.

The chain couples TRBV29-1 to TRBJ2-7, with TRBD2 identical over 7 bases. Germline V gene sequence: CDR1 SQVTM, CDR2 ANQGSEA. Losses at the gene ends were 4 bases for V and 3 bases for J; bases not matched to a gene: 9. The CDR3 loop spans 14 amino acids. This chain's CDR3 is CSVVGWGLNYEQYF. The DNA of the CDR3 is TGCAGCGTTGTTGGTTGGGGACTAAACTACGAGCAGTACTTC.

The chain joins TRBV11-2 to TRBJ1-1; 8 positions match TRBD1. This CDR3 region has 16 residues. Germline V gene lookup returns CDR1 SGHAT and CDR2 FQNNGV. Trimming cost V 7 bases and J 5 bases; bases outside gene matches: 15. CDR3 region: CASIMLGQGTKTEAFF. The CDR3, as DNA: TGTGCCAGCATCATGCTAGGACAGGGCACCAAGACTGAAGCTTTCTTT.

The CDR3 is CASSQADPGGDQPQHF. The CDR3 bases are TGTGCCAGCAGCCAAGCAGACCCAGGGGGGGATCAGCCCCAGCATTTT. This chain joins TRBV14 and TRBJ1-5, with TRBD1 identical over 7 bases. The CDR3 sequence is 16 residues long. CDR1 and CDR2 from the germline V gene are SGHDN and FVKESK. V trimming: 1 base; J trimming: 5 bases; junction bases outside the gene matches: 8. The full variable domain, with the rest looked up from reference TRBV14 and TRBJ1-5, is EAGVTQFPSHSVIEKGQTVTLRCDPISGHDNLYWYRRVMGKEIKFLLHFVKESKQDESGMPNNRFLAERTGGTYSTLKVQPAELEDSGVYFCASSQADPGGDQPQHFGDGTRLSIL.

The J gene is TRBJ1-5, the V gene TRBV27; D might be TRBD1 (5 bases). CDR3 length: 16 amino acids. The germline V gene has CDR1 MNHEY and CDR2 SMNVEV (reference sequence). Trimming cost V 1 base and J 4 bases, with 14 bases left between them. The CDR3 region is CASSLYPGKGNQPQHF. The CDR3 DNA reads TGTGCCAGCAGTTTATACCCAGGGAAGGGGAATCAGCCCCAGCATTTT.

This chain uses TRBV9 with TRBJ1-6; TRBD1 matches 8 bases. CDR3 size: 15 residues. Germline loops: CDR1 SGDLS, CDR2 YYNGEE. V gave up 3 bases and J gave up 5 bases; unmatched junction bases: 4. CDR3 residues: CASSAGQGDNSPLHF. In nucleotides, the CDR3 is TGTGCCAGCAGCGCCGGACAGGGCGATAATTCACCCCTCCACTTT.

The V gene is TRBV7-9, the J gene TRBJ1-2; D not certain. With 2 bases removed from V and 8 bases from J, the gap between germline ends came to 18 bases. This CDR3 comprises 15 residues. CDR1 is SEHNR and CDR2 is FQNEAQ in the germline V gene (reference sequence). In DNA, the CDR3 is TGTGCCAGCAGCTTAATAGTGGCTCGCCCCTACGGCTACACCTTC. This translates into CASSLIVARPYGYTF.

This clone was counted only a few times. The chain employs TRBV25-1 and TRBJ2-5; TRBD1 aligns across 7 bases. The germline gives CDR1 MGHDK, CDR2 SYGVNS. J gave up 3 bases and V 1 base, and 8 bases lay outside the gene matches. The CDR3 spans 16 residues. CDR3 region: CASSESFRDREETQYF. CDR3 coding DNA: TGTGCCAGCAGTGAATCGTTCCGGGACAGAGAAGAGACCCAGTACTTC. The full variable domain, in which reference TRBV25-1 and TRBJ2-5 provide the parts outside the CDR3, is EADIYQTPRYLVIGTGKKITLECSQTMGHDKMYWYQQDPGMELHLIHYSYGVNSTEKGDLSSESTVSRIRTEHFPLTLESARPSHTSQYLCASSESFRDREETQYFGPGTRLLVL.

This chain joins TRBV9 and TRBJ2-1; the match to TRBD2 covers 12 bases. Germline CDR1 and CDR2: SGDLS and YYNGEE. The J segment lost 7 bases and the V segment lost 3 bases, leaving 2 bases of the junction unmatched. The CDR3 runs to 14 residues. In DNA, the CDR3 is TGTGCCAGCAGCGCCGGACTAGCGGGGAATGAGCAGTTCTTC. It yields the protein CASSAGLAGNEQFF.

The rearrangement uses TRBV6-5 and TRBJ2-2; the D is unclear. The CDR3 runs 14 residues. CDR1 and CDR2 from the germline V gene are MNHEY and SVGAGI. The V end lost 0 bases, the J end lost 8 bases, and 10 bases lay between the germline ends. CDR3 bases: TGTGCCAGCAGTTACTCCGTGGAAAGGGGGGAGCTGTTTTTT. Its translation: CASSYSVERGELFF.

CDR3 bases: TGTGCCAGCAGCGCGTCCCATGAGCAGTTCTTC. It encodes CASSASHEQFF. The V and J genes are TRBV7-9 and TRBJ2-1, with no clear D. CDR1 is SEHNR, CDR2 FQNEAQ, per germline (reference sequence). CDR3 length: 11 amino acids. V lost 5 bases and J lost 8, with 7 bases in between. The variable domain in full, completed from reference TRBV7-9 and TRBJ2-1, reads DTGVSQNPRHKITKRGQNVTFRCDPISEHNRLYWYRQTLGQGPEFLTYFQNEAQLEKSRLLSDRFSAERPKGSFSTLEIQRTEQGDSAMYLCASSASHEQFFGPGTRLTVL.

V is TRBV7-8 and J is TRBJ1-1, with 10 bases identical to TRBD1. Germline CDR1 is SGHVS and CDR2 is FQNEAQ. This CDR3 comprises 16 residues. V was pared by 6 bases and J by 0 bases, with 7 bases of the junction left unmatched. As DNA, the CDR3 is TGTGCCAGCAGTTCGGGACAGGGGACGATGAACACTGAAGCTTTCTTT. Translating it yields CASSSGQGTMNTEAFF.

The chain recombines TRBV6-4 with TRBJ2-3; D perhaps matches TRBD1 (5 bases). The CDR3 loop spans 14 amino acids. V was cut by 4 bases and J by 3 bases, with 11 bases left in between. CDR1 and CDR2 from the germline V gene are MRHNA and SNTAGT. This chain's CDR3 is CASSGQGTTDTQYF. For the CDR3, the DNA is TGTGCCAGCAGTGGGCAGGGCACGACAGATACGCAGTATTTT.

This chain connects TRBV4-1 to TRBJ2-3; TRBD2 matches at 9 bases. V shed 5 bases, J shed 1 base, and the junction held 10 bases outside the gene matches. This CDR3 has 17 residues. Per the germline V gene, CDR1 is MGHRA and CDR2 is YSYEKL. For the CDR3, the DNA is TGCGCCAGCAGCTTCGCGAGACTAGCGGTTCGCACAGATACGCAGTATTTT. Translating it yields CASSFARLAVRTDTQYF.